Below, 16 T cell receptor beta chains from the same sample are listed, as sequenced in a study of post-analysis software for immune sequencing data. Notes on the study in general: In patients, TRBV5-6, TRBV5-1 and TRBV20-1 belonged to roughly five TRBV segments found more frequently than in controls.

Antigen specificity for these receptors is unknown. Unique molecular identifiers were built into the TCR beta cDNA libraries. A single record per CDR3 protein comes from TCRdb applying MiXCR to the PCR reads. This sample carries 700,000 to 800,000 distinct CDR3 sequences, 25% to 30% of them seen once, and the ten largest clones take 0.56%. Sequenced input: blood. The source of these receptors is a girl aged 10 to 17 with multiple sclerosis.

The rearrangement links TRBV12-3 or TRBV12-4 to TRBJ1-5, with 8 bases lining up with TRBD1. V lost 5 bases to trimming and J lost 5 bases; unmatched junction nucleotides: 5. This CDR3 contains 14 residues. CDR3: CASSPQGADQPQHF. The CDR3 DNA reads TGTGCCAGCAGTCCCCAGGGGGCTGATCAGCCCCAGCATTTT.

The J gene is TRBJ1-1, the V gene TRBV3-1; 12 bases map to TRBD1. The V and J ends lost 4 bases and 5 bases, in that order; junction bases with no gene match: 11. CDR1 is LGHDT and CDR2 is YNNKEL in the germline V gene (reference sequence). The CDR3 runs to 17 residues. CDR3 protein: CASSRNGGQGAVTEAFF. In DNA form, the CDR3 reads TGTGCCAGCAGCCGAAATGGGGGACAGGGGGCAGTGACTGAAGCTTTCTTT.

This chain links TRBV3-1 with TRBJ2-1; no clear D. Trimming took 1 base from V and 8 from J, leaving 6 bases between them. CDR3 length: 12 amino acids. Germline V lookup: CDR1 LGHDT, CDR2 YNNKEL (reference sequence). CDR3 sequence: CASSQGWDEQFF. The CDR3 DNA sequence: TGTGCCAGCAGCCAAGGGTGGGATGAGCAGTTCTTC.

The V call is TRBV12-3 or TRBV12-4, the J call TRBJ2-7, with 7 positions matching TRBD1. The CDR3 loop spans 15 amino acids. V was pared by 6 bases and J by 2 bases, with 10 bases of the junction left unmatched. CDR3 nucleotide sequence: TGTGCCAGCAGCGCCTCGACAGGGCAACCCTACGAGCAGTACTTC. Its protein is CASSASTGQPYEQYF.

This clonotype was detected ten times or more. The V call is TRBV9, the J call TRBJ2-7, with 11 bases identical to TRBD2. The CDR3 loop spans 14 amino acids. V was clipped by 2 bases and J by 3 bases; unmatched bases: 1. The V gene's germline CDR1 is SGDLS and CDR2 YYNGEE. The CDR3 DNA reads TGTGCCAGCAGCGTTGGGACTAGCGGCTACGAGCAGTACTTC. Translated, it gives CASSVGTSGYEQYF.

The chain joins TRBV28 to TRBJ2-5, with D perhaps TRBD1 (6 bases). The CDR3 covers 15 residues. Trimming removed 6 bases from V and 5 bases from J, with 19 bases in between. The germline CDR1 and CDR2 sequences are MDHEN and SYDVKM. In DNA, the CDR3 is TGTGCCAGCAGCCAAGGACAGCTGACTGGGGAGACCCAGTACTTC. This encodes CASSQGQLTGETQYF.

The genes are TRBV20-1 and TRBJ2-3; 10 bases match TRBD2. V shed 5 bases and J 8 bases; nucleotides not matched to a gene: 13. This CDR3 spans 15 amino acids. In germline, CDR1 is DFQATT, CDR2 SNEGSKA (reference sequence). The CDR3 region is CSADPTSGPGGTQYF. The CDR3 DNA follows: TGCAGTGCTGACCCGACTAGCGGGCCCGGAGGTACGCAGTATTTT.

This chain links TRBV20-1 with TRBJ2-7, with TRBD2 identical over 11 bases. This CDR3 is 15 amino acids long. V gave up 1 base and J gave up 2 bases; unmatched junction bases: 4. Germline values: CDR1 DFQATT, CDR2 SNEGSKA (reference sequence). The CDR3: CSARALAGGTYEQYF. The CDR3 bases are TGCAGTGCTAGAGCTCTAGCGGGAGGAACCTACGAGCAGTACTTC.

The chain links TRBV15 to TRBJ2-7; no firm D call. Trimming left V 0 bases short and J 0 bases short, with 12 bases between. Germline V gene sequence: CDR1 LNHNV, CDR2 YYDKDF (reference sequence). CDR3 length: 16 residues. Written as DNA, the CDR3 is TGTGCCACCAGCAGAGATGTTCCCCTTACCTCCTACGAGCAGTACTTC. Translated, it gives CATSRDVPLTSYEQYF.

The CDR3 nucleotides read TGCGCCAGCAGCTTGGCCCTAGCGCCCAGCACAGATACGCAGTATTTT. It is translated as CASSLALAPSTDTQYF. The rearrangement links TRBV5-1 to TRBJ2-3, with D tentatively TRBD2 (6 bases). The CDR3 has 16 amino acids. The V gene lost 0 bases and the J gene lost 0 bases, with 11 bases spanning the gap. CDR1 is SGHRS and CDR2 is YFSETQ in the germline V gene.

This clonotype was recorded at least ten times. The V and J genes are TRBV20-1 and TRBJ1-2; D perhaps matches TRBD1 (5 bases). V gave up 6 bases and J gave up 4 bases, with 12 bases separating them. This CDR3 region has 12 residues. The germline gives CDR1 DFQATT, CDR2 SNEGSKA (reference sequence). CDR3 nucleotides: TGCAGTGCCAGGGACCTGTTCTATGGCTACACCTTC. It codes for CSARDLFYGYTF.

A few counts support this clonotype. This chain connects TRBV11-3 to TRBJ2-1; TRBD2 aligns across 7 bases. The germline CDR1 and CDR2 sequences are SGHNT and YENEEA. The CDR3 has 20 residues. J was trimmed by 7 bases and V by 1 base; bases with no gene match: 22. This CDR3 is CASSLGGAGPPHAGDNEQFF. The CDR3 DNA is TGTGCCAGCAGCTTAGGTGGTGCCGGCCCGCCTCACGCGGGGGATAATGAGCAGTTCTTC.

This rearrangement joins TRBV18 to TRBJ2-1, with 9 positions matching TRBD2. CDR1 KGHSH and CDR2 LQKENI come from the germline V gene. The CDR3 is 15 residues long. V trimming: 8 bases; J trimming: 8 bases; junction bases outside the gene matches: 13. CDR3 sequence: CASSVAGGPLDEQFF. Written as DNA, the CDR3 is TGTGCCAGCAGCGTGGCGGGGGGGCCTTTGGATGAGCAGTTCTTC.

This chain links TRBV2 with TRBJ2-3; the match to TRBD2 covers 11 bases. Per germline, CDR1 SNHLY and CDR2 FYNNEI. V lost 6 bases, J lost 6 bases, and 11 bases stayed unmatched. The CDR3 length is 16 residues. As DNA, the CDR3 is TGTGCCAGCAGCCGAGGAACTAGCGGGGGATATGATACGCAGTATTTT. It codes for CASSRGTSGGYDTQYF.

This chain links TRBV20-1 with TRBJ2-5, with TRBD1 matching 9 bases. Germline V gives CDR1 DFQATT, CDR2 SNEGSKA (reference sequence). CDR3 length: 15 amino acids. The V segment lost 3 bases and the J segment 11 bases; nucleotides outside the gene matches: 16. CDR3 nucleotides: TGCAGTGCTAGGAGAACAGGGGGCTTGGGTAATGAGCAGTACTTC. It translates to CSARRTGGLGNEQYF.

The rearrangement links TRBV29-1 to TRBJ2-1, with D tentatively TRBD1 (5 bases). Trimming pared 5 bases from V and 9 bases from J, leaving 14 bases between. The CDR3 runs 12 residues. Germline V gives CDR1 SQVTM, CDR2 ANQGSEA. The CDR3 nucleotides are TGCAGCGTTTCGCCTGGGGCAGGTGAGCAGTTCTTC. Protein: CSVSPGAGEQFF.